This T cell receptor beta chain was captured in a study of CD8+ T cells in alopecia areata. Study as a whole: By percentage of affected scalp area, the severity of treated patients was scored. General study points: Lesional scalp displayed greater clonality than normal scalp, most notably in alopecia totalis/universalis. Sequence data from scalp samples additionally include resident alphabeta T cells of normal skin.

On this clone: Its matching antigen is unknown.

Treatment described: oral pan-JAK inhibitor, 5-10 mg twice daily. Researchers took lesional scalp punch biopsies and peripheral blood from people who were alopecia areata patients. The germline CDR1 and CDR2 sequences are SQVTM and ANQGSEA. With 2 bases removed from V and 1 base from J, the gap between germline ends came to 8 bases. The length of the CDR3 is 13 residues. Extracted RNA was reverse transcribed into cDNA, the sequencing template. Sequencing was performed with immunoSEQ multiplex PCR; in TCRdb, only in-frame clones are kept and a portion is missing. Among some 130,000 clones, around 56% were seen once, and the ten largest hold approximately 0.5%.

The clonotype comes from a human donor with alopecia areata. The material was CD4+ T cells sorted from blood, obtained at week 4, from a patient treated with tofacitinib. The chain has TRBV29-1 and TRBJ1-1; no definite D call. CDR3 region: CSVEWPGNTEAFF. CDR3 DNA: TGCAGCGTTGAATGGCCAGGGAACACTGAAGCTTTCTTT.